Shown below are 21 T cell receptor beta chains from a single sample sequenced in a study of blood T cell repertoires in COVID-19. TCRdb's table, derived via immunoSEQ multiplex PCR, lists solely in-frame clones and lacks some. The sample contains approximately 170,000 clones, around 86% of which appear only once. Sample: peripheral blood. All receptors derive from a man between 65 and 80 years old who had recovered from COVID-19.

This clone was detected only a few times. This chain joins TRBV29-1 and TRBJ2-2; D perhaps matches TRBD1 (6 bases). Looked up from germline, CDR1 is SQVTM and CDR2 is ANQGSEA. The length of the CDR3 is 17 residues. Trimming removed 2 bases at V and 1 base at J, with 17 bases between. CDR3 loop: CSVEPRKTGQNTGELFF. Written as DNA, the CDR3 is TGCAGCGTTGAACCTAGAAAGACGGGACAGAACACCGGGGAGCTGTTTTTT.

This chain connects TRBV25-1 to TRBJ2-3; 8 positions match TRBD2. V trimming: 8 bases; J trimming: 2 bases; junction bases outside the gene matches: 12. The CDR3 spans 16 residues. Germline CDR1 is MGHDK and CDR2 is SYGVNS. The CDR3 protein is CASQLLNSGATDTQYF. The CDR3 region has the DNA TGTGCCAGCCAATTACTTAATAGCGGGGCCACAGATACGCAGTATTTT.

The chain recombines TRBV7-9 with TRBJ1-2; TRBD1 aligns across 7 bases. The J segment lost 3 bases and the V segment lost 5 bases, leaving 3 bases of the junction unmatched. CDR3 length: 13 amino acids. Germline V CDR1 and CDR2: SEHNR, FQNEAQ (reference sequence). The DNA for the CDR3 is TGTGCCAGCAGCCGAGGGACAGACTATGGCTACACCTTC. It translates to CASSRGTDYGYTF.

The chain's CDR3 is CASSLPRGTEAFF. DNA for the CDR3: TGTGCCAGCAGCTTACCCCGGGGGACTGAAGCTTTCTTT. The chain has TRBV7-2 and TRBJ1-1, with a weak D call TRBD1 (5 bases). V lost 2 bases and J lost 5, with 9 bases in between. Germline V CDR1 and CDR2: SGHTA, FQGNSA. This CDR3 comprises 13 residues. Based on the CDR3 plus reference TRBV7-2 and TRBJ1-1, the full variable domain is GAGVSQSPSNKVTEKGKDVELRCDPISGHTALYWYRQSLGQGLEFLIYFQGNSAPDKSGLPSDRFSAERTGGSVSTLTIQRTQQEDSAVYLCASSLPRGTEAFFGQGTRLTVV.

The chain couples TRBV5-8 to TRBJ2-1; 9 bases line up with TRBD1. The CDR3 extends over 17 amino acids. Germline V CDR1 and CDR2: SGHTS, YDEGEE. Trimming at V came to 0 bases and at J to 1 base, leaving 5 bases not matched to a gene. CDR3 region: CASSLVTGGRSYNEQFF. Written as DNA, the CDR3 is TGTGCCAGCAGCTTGGTCACAGGGGGCAGGTCCTACAATGAGCAGTTCTTC.

J is TRBJ1-6 and V is TRBV7-9; D gene ambiguous. The germline V gene has CDR1 SEHNR and CDR2 FQNEAQ (reference sequence). The CDR3 is 12 residues long. V shed 5 bases and J shed 13 bases, with 12 bases lying between them. CDR3 amino acids: CASSPETGPLHF. As DNA, the CDR3 is TGTGCCAGCAGCCCAGAGACCGGGCCCCTCCACTTT.

This clone occurred a few times. The chain combines TRBV7-2 with TRBJ2-7, with D possibly being TRBD2 (5 bases). V lost 3 bases and J lost 6, with 9 bases in between. This CDR3 is built from 12 residues. Looked up from germline, CDR1 is SGHTA and CDR2 is FQGNSA. CDR3 DNA: TGTGCCAGCAGCTTCGCGGGTCGCGAGCAGTACTTC. It yields the protein CASSFAGREQYF.

This clone was recorded only once. The chain is built from TRBV6-5 and TRBJ1-3; D gene ambiguous. V lost 2 bases, J lost 0 bases, and 11 bases lay in between. The CDR3 is 16 amino acids. Germline CDR1 is MNHEY and CDR2 is SVGAGI. The CDR3 reads CASSYTYSSSGNTIYF. The DNA of the CDR3 is TGTGCCAGCAGTTACACCTACAGTAGCTCTGGAAACACCATATATTTT.

In nucleotides, the CDR3 is TGCGCCAGCAGCCAAGATTGGCGAGGAAACACTGAAGCTTTCTTT. Its protein is CASSQDWRGNTEAFF. This sequence joins TRBV4-3 and TRBJ1-1; D unresolved. Germline V gene data show CDR1 as LGHNA and CDR2 as YSLEER. CDR3 length: 15 residues. V shed 0 bases and J shed 2 bases, with 10 bases lying between them.

This clone was detected a few times. The chain carries TRBV2 and TRBJ2-2; 7 bases match TRBD2. Germline trimming cut 6 bases from V and 3 bases from J; bases unmatched to any gene: 4. The CDR3 spans 14 residues. Germline CDR1 and CDR2: SNHLY and FYNNEI. CDR3 DNA sequence: TGTGCCAGCAGGCGGGAGATCGACACCGGGGAGCTGTTTTTT. This encodes CASRREIDTGELFF.

The chain joins TRBV6-6 to TRBJ2-7; 12 positions match TRBD2. The CDR3 is 13 residues long. The germline V gene encodes CDR1 MNHNY and CDR2 SVGAGI (reference sequence). V lost 6 bases and J lost 4; bases outside the gene matches: 1. The CDR3 reads CASSGLAGYEQYF. The CDR3, as DNA: TGTGCCAGCAGCGGACTAGCGGGATACGAGCAGTACTTC.

This chain connects TRBV5-4 to TRBJ1-1; D may be TRBD1 (6 bases). The germline gives CDR1 SGHNT, CDR2 YYREEE (reference sequence). The V gene lost 2 bases and the J gene lost 10 bases, with 24 bases spanning the gap. The CDR3 is 16 residues long. CDR3 coding DNA: TGTGCCAGCAGCTTAAGCCTAGCAGGGGCCCAGCTGGGAGCTTTCTTT. Translation: CASSLSLAGAQLGAFF. The full variable domain, its missing parts supplied by reference TRBV5-4 and TRBJ1-1, is ETGVTQSPTHLIKTRGQQVTLRCSSQSGHNTVSWYQQALGQGPQFIFQYYREEENGRGNFPPRFSGLQFPNYSSELNVNALELDDSALYLCASSLSLAGAQLGAFFGQGTRLTVV.

The rearrangement uses TRBV10-3 and TRBJ1-2, with TRBD1 identical over 10 bases. Germline assignment: CDR1 ENHRY and CDR2 SYGVKD. This CDR3 has 16 amino acids. The junction had 8 bases not matched to a gene; V was cut back by 4 bases and J by 3 bases. The CDR3, as DNA: TGTGCCATCAGTGGAACCCCCGGACAGGGGGACTATGGCTACACCTTC. This sequence encodes CAISGTPGQGDYGYTF.

This clone turned up a few times. V usage is TRBV4-3 and J usage is TRBJ2-1; D gene ambiguous. With 0 bases removed from V and 13 bases from J, the gap between germline ends came to 16 bases. In germline, CDR1 is LGHNA, CDR2 YSLEER. The CDR3 spans 14 residues. CDR3 sequence (DNA): TGCGCCAGCAGCCAAGATTCAGGCCCCCGTCGACAGTTCTTC. Its translation: CASSQDSGPRRQFF.

This chain links TRBV25-1 with TRBJ2-1, with D perhaps TRBD1 (6 bases). CDR3 size: 17 residues. V gave up 5 bases and J gave up 0 bases, with 17 bases separating them. Per the germline V gene, CDR1 is MGHDK and CDR2 is SYGVNS. DNA for the CDR3: TGTGCCAGCAGTCCCCGTGGGGGCGGCCGCTCCTACAATGAGCAGTTCTTC. Translation: CASSPRGGGRSYNEQFF.

V gene TRBV6-5 combines with J gene TRBJ1-6; D ambiguous. V lost 10 bases to trimming and J lost 10 bases, with 20 bases between them. The CDR3 sequence is 14 residues long. Germline V gives CDR1 MNHEY, CDR2 SVGAGI. CDR3 bases: TGTGCCACCTGTCTAGCTCAGGAGCGATCACCCCTCCACTTT. Amino acids: CATCLAQERSPLHF.

The gene calls are TRBV5-1 and TRBJ2-4, with no clear D. V lost 0 bases and J lost 3, with 7 bases in between. The germline V gene encodes CDR1 SGHRS and CDR2 YFSETQ. The CDR3 loop spans 14 amino acids. The CDR3 sequence is CASSLGQVKNIQYF. The CDR3 bases are TGCGCCAGCAGCTTGGGTCAGGTCAAAAACATTCAGTACTTC.

This chain uses TRBV6-5 with TRBJ1-4; 8 positions agree with TRBD1. Germline V CDR1 and CDR2: MNHEY, SVGAGI. V trimming: 0 bases; J trimming: 6 bases; junction bases outside the gene matches: 3. The CDR3 loop spans 15 amino acids. In nucleotides, the CDR3 is TGTGCCAGCAGTTACTCTGAGGGACAGGATGAAAAACTGTTTTTT. This sequence encodes CASSYSEGQDEKLFF.

This rearrangement joins TRBV19 to TRBJ2-2; TRBD1 matches 9 bases. Germline V gene sequence: CDR1 LNHDA, CDR2 SQIVND (reference sequence). The CDR3 is made up of 16 amino acids. V gave up 8 bases and J gave up 8 bases; unmatched junction bases: 15. The CDR3 reads CASSSPPGQGKGELFF. The DNA of the CDR3 is TGTGCCAGTTCCTCCCCGCCGGGACAGGGAAAAGGGGAGCTGTTTTTT.

V is TRBV19 and J is TRBJ2-3; D unclear. The CDR3 totals 14 residues. V gave up 4 bases and J gave up 7 bases, with 15 bases separating them. The germline gives CDR1 LNHDA, CDR2 SQIVND (reference sequence). CDR3 DNA sequence: TGTGCCAGTAGTACCTACCTGGTAGAACATACGCAGTATTTT. The encoded protein is CASSTYLVEHTQYF.

This clone was seen only a few times. The V call is TRBV18, the J call TRBJ1-2, with D possibly being TRBD1 (6 bases). The germline gives CDR1 KGHSH, CDR2 LQKENI. V was trimmed by 2 bases and J by 6 bases, leaving 10 bases between them. The CDR3 runs 13 residues. Here the CDR3 DNA reads TGTGCCAGCTCACCAGGCCACAGGGATGGCTACACCTTC. It specifies CASSPGHRDGYTF.